Many counts were recorded for the clone carrying this TCR beta chain. As yet, its antigen is unknown. Amplified TCR beta CDR3 regions came from RNA transcripts. A first-round RT-PCR of the TCR CDR3 used the HTBI primer set. In TCRdb, the multiplex PCR reads were re-called with MiXCR into one record per CDR3 protein. The table has under 700,000 distinct CDR3 sequences, about a sixth seen once; the top ten hold around 18%. The sample originates from a study of T cells in Graves' hyperthyroidism and ophthalmopathy. Whole-study results and caveats: Ophthalmopathy was distinguished from stable hyperthyroidism by 13 V-J signatures.

Fresh peripheral blood, 10 ml, was the source of the PBMCs. CDR3 size: 19 residues. The V gene's germline CDR1 is SQVTM and CDR2 ANQGSEA. V lost 3 bases to trimming and J lost 1 base; unmatched junction nucleotides: 15. V usage is TRBV29-1 and J usage is TRBJ2-3, with 11 bases aligning to TRBD2. The sample taken for sequencing was blood. The TCR sequence derives from a woman aged 18 to 35 with Graves' hyperthyroidism. The CDR3 reads CSVDGVASGRSFGTDTQYF. Written as DNA, the CDR3 is TGCAGCGTTGATGGCGTGGCTAGCGGGAGGAGTTTCGGCACAGATACGCAGTATTTT.